These 8 T cell receptor beta chains were all obtained from the same sample, sequenced in a study of kidney transplant recipient with SARS-CoV-2 infection. TCRdb processed the reads anew with MiXCR; each CDR3 protein has one entry. The table includes roughly 250,000 distinct CDR3 sequences, less than 35% detected once. This specimen consisted of a blood sample, obtained at baseline and around day 110 from a kidney transplant recipient. Receptors were obtained from a male patient aged 30 to 40 who had COVID-19 and was a kidney transplant recipient. Some T cells may be transferred from the graft donor.

This clonotype was seen ten or more times. The chain combines TRBV13 with TRBJ1-2; D might be TRBD1 (6 bases). CDR1 is PRHDT and CDR2 is FYEKMQ in the germline V gene (reference sequence). Trimming pared 5 bases from V and 0 bases from J, leaving 13 bases between. CDR3 length: 15 amino acids. The CDR3 DNA follows: TGTGCCAGCAGCGCACAACAGGGAACTAACTATGGCTACACCTTC. Translation gives CASSAQQGTNYGYTF.

Comment on this clonotype: This is likely an artifact of a read error, given a far larger clone one base away. This CDR3 is CTSSGSTSGRAYEQYF. The CDR3 DNA is TGTACCAGCAGTGGCTCGACTAGCGGGAGGGCCTACGAGCAGTACTTC. The rearrangement joins TRBV6-5 to TRBJ2-5; 14 bases are a match to TRBD2. Judging by the DNA end, TRBJ2-7 fits better; the J call may be wrong. Germline CDR1 is MNHEY and CDR2 is SVGAGI. CDR3 length equals 16 residues.

Points on this clonotype: This may arise from a read error, as a much more abundant clone is one base away. CDR3 amino acids: CASSLATGKNTEALF. Written as DNA, the CDR3 is TGTGCCAGCAGCTTAGCGACAGGGAAAAACACTGAAGCTCTCTTT. The rearrangement links TRBV11-2 to TRBJ1-1, with 7 bases fitting TRBD1. The CDR3 runs 15 residues. Germline loops: CDR1 SGHAT, CDR2 FQNNGV. Looking up the rest from reference TRBV11-2 and TRBJ1-1 gives the full variable domain: EAGVAQSPRYKIIEKRQSVAFWCNPISGHATLYWYQQILGQGPKLLIQFQNNGVVDDSQLPKDRFSAERLKGVDSTLKIQPAKLEDSAVYLCASSLATGKNTEALFGQGTRLTVV.

This clonotype was counted many times. This sequence joins TRBV6-9 and TRBJ1-2; D not resolved. The CDR3 has 17 amino acids. CDR1 is MNHGY, CDR2 SVAAGI, per germline. V lost 5 bases and J lost 4, with 23 bases in between. The DNA of the CDR3 is TGTGCCAGCAGTCATTGCTGGCCTTACGGAAAGACCTATGGCTACACCTTC. Translated: CASSHCWPYGKTYGYTF.

Comment on this clonotype: This may stem from a read error, because a much larger clone lies one nucleotide away. The J gene is TRBJ1-2, the V gene TRBV7-2; D remains unclear. CDR1 is SGHTA, CDR2 FQGNSA, per germline. The CDR3 is 17 amino acids. The CDR3 sequence: CDSSKCARDGKTYGYTF. The CDR3 bases are TGTGACAGCAGCAAATGTGCCAGAGACGGAAAGACCTATGGCTACACCTTC.

To note about this clonotype: A read error is possible here, since a much larger clone lies one base away. The genes are TRBV9 and TRBJ2-7, with a possible D match to TRBD2 (6 bases). Trimming shortened V by 3 bases and J by 3 bases, and 19 bases separated the two germline ends. This CDR3 contains 16 residues. Looked up from germline, CDR1 is SGDLS and CDR2 is YYNGEE. The CDR3 loop is CASSAEESRDFYEQYF. The CDR3 DNA reads as TGTGCCAGCAGCGCAGAAGAAAGCCGGGACTTCTACGAGCAGTACTTC.

To note about this clonotype: The junction does not match germline at one end; this may be a read error. This chain connects TRBV5-5 to TRBJ2-3; D possibly uses TRBD1 or TRBD2 (5 bases each). This CDR3 has 12 amino acids. Germline loops: CDR1 SGHKS, CDR2 YYEKEE (reference sequence). The CDR3 coding sequence is TGTGCCAGCACTACTGGGGGAGAGACCCTGTACTTC. This sequence encodes CASTTGGETLYF.

The chain links TRBV21-1 to TRBJ2-3; TRBD2, as called in the table, went unchecked against the DNA. TRBV21-1 is a known pseudogene. This CDR3 has 17 residues. For the CDR3, the DNA is TGTGCCGGCAGCAGCATCCTAGCTACAGTCATGCAAGATACGCAGTATTTT. Its protein product is CAGSSILATVMQDTQYF.